The source of this T cell receptor beta chain is a study of PD-1 blockade in classical Hodgkin lymphoma. Every patient relapsed after autologous stem cell transplantation, and brentuximab vedotin exposure varied. Profiled with immunoSEQ multiplex PCR; TCRdb holds only in-frame clones, not every one. The sample shows 35,000 to 45,000 clones, around 72% of them seen only once. The CDR3 has 19 amino acids. CDR1 is SGHNT and CDR2 is YYREEE in the germline V gene (reference sequence). Notes on this clone: Compared with germline, one end of the junction differs, possibly owing to a read error.

V is TRBV5-4 and J is TRBJ2-2; D remains ambiguous. This clonotype originated in a human donor with classical Hodgkin lymphoma. This material consisted of peripheral blood mononuclear cells (PBMCs), taken before the second cycle of nivolumab. This CDR3 reads CASSLRHLGPSPNTGELFF. The CDR3 DNA sequence: TGTGCCAGCAGCTTGAGACACTTGGGCCCTAGTCCGAATACCGGGGAGCTGTTTTTT.